The 24 T cell receptor beta chains given below trace back to one sample, sequenced in a study of CD8+ T cells in alopecia areata. Peripheral blood, together with lesional scalp punch biopsies, was collected from alopecia areata patients. Sequencing templates came from extracted RNA that was reverse transcribed into cDNA. Produced via immunoSEQ multiplex PCR; TCRdb's table is partial and in-frame only. The table has 11,000 or so clones, 61% seen once; the top ten hold roughly 14%. Sequencing was done on a sample of skin. The receptors originated from a human donor with alopecia areata.

The gene calls are TRBV7-2 and TRBJ2-7, with TRBD1 matching 7 bases. The V segment lost 3 bases and the J segment 5 bases; nucleotides outside the gene matches: 4. CDR1 is SGHTA and CDR2 is FQGNSA in the germline V gene. There are 13 residues in the CDR3. The CDR3 DNA reads TGTGCCAGCAGCTTGACAGGGAACCACGAGCAGTACTTC. Amino acid sequence: CASSLTGNHEQYF.

This clone was counted a few times. This rearrangement joins TRBV10-1 to TRBJ2-3; D unclear. The CDR3 has 15 residues. V lost 2 bases, J lost 0 bases, and 9 bases lay in between. Germline V gene data show CDR1 as WNHNN and CDR2 as SYGVQD (reference sequence). CDR3 sequence (DNA): TGCGCCAGCAGTGAGCCGGGCCAGAGCACAGATACGCAGTATTTT. As protein: CASSEPGQSTDTQYF.

The chain employs TRBV7-2 and TRBJ2-5; 12 nucleotides align to TRBD2. Trimming at V came to 5 bases and at J to 4 bases, leaving 8 bases not matched to a gene. Germline-derived CDR1 and CDR2 are SGHTA and FQGNSA. CDR3 length: 16 residues. The CDR3 bases are TGTGCCAGCAGCCGAGCGACTAGCGGGGGAGCAGAGACCCAGTACTTC. As protein: CASSRATSGGAETQYF. Drawing the rest from reference TRBV7-2 and TRBJ2-5, the complete variable domain is GAGVSQSPSNKVTEKGKDVELRCDPISGHTALYWYRQSLGQGLEFLIYFQGNSAPDKSGLPSDRFSAERTGGSVSTLTIQRTQQEDSAVYLCASSRATSGGAETQYFGPGTRLLVL.

The V call is TRBV4-2, the J call TRBJ1-4, with D perhaps matching TRBD1 (5 bases). V dropped 1 base and J dropped 2 bases, with 5 bases sitting between them. This CDR3 region has 14 residues. Germline V gene lookup returns CDR1 LGHNA and CDR2 YNFKEQ. The CDR3 loop is CASSQGGTNEKLFF. The CDR3 DNA sequence: TGTGCCAGCAGCCAAGGGGGCACTAATGAAAAACTGTTTTTT.

This chain uses TRBV18 with TRBJ1-5, with D unresolved. V gave up 0 bases and J gave up 0 bases, with 6 bases separating them. The CDR3 covers 15 residues. Germline CDR1 and CDR2: KGHSH and LQKENI. CDR3 sequence reads: CASSPPGYSNQPQHF. In nucleotides, the CDR3 is TGTGCCAGCTCACCACCCGGCTATAGCAATCAGCCCCAGCATTTT.

This chain joins TRBV5-3 and TRBJ2-2; 7 bases match TRBD2. TRBV5-3 is annotated as an ORF whose role is uncertain. The ends lost 0 bases at V and 3 bases at J; junction bases unmatched: 2. The CDR3 length is 15 residues. The CDR3 DNA sequence: TGTGCCAGAAGCTTGGAACTAGCGCACACCGGGGAGCTGTTTTTT. Its protein is CARSLELAHTGELFF.

V usage is TRBV6-6 and J usage is TRBJ2-1; tentative D call: TRBD2 (5 bases). The CDR3 covers 14 residues. Germline V gene sequence: CDR1 MNHNY, CDR2 SVGAGI (reference sequence). The V gene lost 7 bases and the J gene lost 1 base, with 11 bases spanning the gap. Written as DNA, the CDR3 is TGTGCCAGCACTCGGGGATCTTCCTACAATGAGCAGTTCTTC. Residues: CASTRGSSYNEQFF.

This chain connects TRBV27 to TRBJ2-1; weak D call: TRBD2 (5 bases). The germline V gene has CDR1 MNHEY and CDR2 SMNVEV (reference sequence). V was clipped by 4 bases and J by 5 bases, with 18 bases between them. The CDR3 has 16 amino acids. CDR3: CASSSLGSGGNNEQFF. Written as DNA, the CDR3 is TGTGCCAGCAGTTCCCTGGGGAGCGGCGGTAACAATGAGCAGTTCTTC.

A word on this clone: This sample includes further DNA sequences coding for the same CDR3. The rearrangement uses TRBV5-2 and TRBJ1-5; the table's D call TRBD1 went unverified against the DNA. TRBV5-2 is assigned pseudogene status. The CDR3 is 15 amino acids. The chain's CDR3 is CASSQEYRGYQPQHF. Here the CDR3 DNA reads TGCGCCAGCAGCCAAGAGTACAGGGGTTATCAGCCCCAGCATTTT.

Concerning this clone itself: The germline gene is not matched at one end of the junction; a read error may be the cause. The chain combines TRBV2 with TRBJ1-1, with TRBD1 matching 7 bases. Germline V CDR1 and CDR2: SNHLY, FYNNEI. CDR3 length: 12 amino acids. The CDR3 spells CASTPQGFLGAF. CDR3 sequence (DNA): TGTGCCAGCACCCCACAGGGGTTTCTGGGAGCTTTT.

The CDR3 here is CASSSGRRVAFF. CDR3 nucleotide sequence: TGTGCCAGCAGCTCCGGGAGGCGGGTAGCTTTCTTT. The chain links TRBV6-5 to TRBJ1-1; D ambiguous. Trimming cost V 6 bases and J 10 bases, with 15 bases left between them. Germline-derived CDR1 and CDR2 are MNHEY and SVGAGI. CDR3 size: 12 residues.

The V and J genes are TRBV6-1 and TRBJ1-2; D is possibly TRBD1 (6 bases). This CDR3 contains 12 residues. V was pared by 7 bases and J by 4 bases, with 10 bases between. CDR1 is MNHNS and CDR2 is SASEGT in the germline V gene. The CDR3 is CASTQGFYGYTF. CDR3 in DNA: TGTGCCAGCACCCAGGGGTTCTATGGCTACACCTTC.

The chain employs TRBV7-8 and TRBJ1-1; a possible D gene is TRBD1 (5 bases). This CDR3 spans 14 amino acids. Trimming pared 5 bases from V and 1 base from J, leaving 11 bases between. CDR1 and CDR2 (germline): SGHVS, FQNEAQ. The CDR3 DNA reads as TGTGCCAGCAGCGTGACAGTTCCGAACACTGAAGCTTTCTTT. Translating gives CASSVTVPNTEAFF.

V is TRBV19 and J is TRBJ2-7; 7 bases align to TRBD2. Germline CDR1 reads LNHDA; CDR2 reads SQIVND (reference sequence). This CDR3 contains 16 residues. V shed 5 bases, J shed 0 bases, and the junction held 10 bases outside the gene matches. The CDR3 DNA is TGTGCCAGTAGTCAAGAGGCGGGGGTGCACTCCTACGAGCAGTACTTC. Amino acid sequence: CASSQEAGVHSYEQYF.

The J gene is TRBJ2-7, the V gene TRBV15; 7 nucleotides line up with TRBD1. The CDR3 is 14 residues long. The germline CDR1 and CDR2 sequences are LNHNV and YYDKDF (reference sequence). V lost 5 bases and J lost 3; bases outside the gene matches: 7. CDR3 region: CATSRDRDYYEQYF. The DNA for the CDR3 is TGTGCCACCAGCCGGGACAGAGACTACTACGAGCAGTACTTC.

The rearrangement links TRBV7-2 to TRBJ1-1; 7 bases line up with TRBD1. The CDR3 consists of 13 residues. Germline V gene lookup returns CDR1 SGHTA and CDR2 FQGNSA. The V gene end was trimmed by 8 bases and the J gene end by 5 bases; junction bases not matched to a gene: 8. The CDR3 spells CASSRGRGTEAFF. The CDR3 DNA is TGTGCCAGCTCCAGGGGGAGAGGAACTGAAGCTTTCTTT.

This chain uses TRBV6-5 with TRBJ1-6; TRBD1 matches 9 bases. The CDR3 is 13 residues long. Germline CDR1 is MNHEY and CDR2 is SVGAGI. V shed 6 bases, J shed 12 bases, and the junction held 6 bases outside the gene matches. Here the CDR3 reads CASRGQGRRPLHF. CDR3 coding DNA: TGTGCCAGCAGAGGACAGGGGCGGCGACCCCTCCACTTT.

This clone is classed as medium-sized. DNA for the CDR3: TGTGCCAGCAGCTGGGACAGGCGGGGGGGCCGAAGCACAGATACGCAGTATTTT. It codes for CASSWDRRGGRSTDTQYF. The chain uses TRBV5-4 and TRBJ2-3, with TRBD2 as a possible D gene (9 bases). The CDR3 consists of 18 residues. V lost 3 bases and J 0 bases, leaving 20 bases between the germline ends. In germline, CDR1 is SGHNT, CDR2 YYREEE (reference sequence).

This clone is labeled as medium-sized. The CDR3 sequence: CASSPDKRGAGIQETQYF. The CDR3 nucleotides read TGTGCCAGCAGTCCAGATAAACGGGGGGCCGGCATCCAAGAGACCCAGTACTTC. V gene TRBV28 combines with J gene TRBJ2-5, with a weak D call TRBD2 (7 bases). Trimming took 5 bases from V and 1 from J, leaving 23 bases between them. Germline V gene sequence: CDR1 MDHEN, CDR2 SYDVKM. This CDR3 has 18 residues.

The chain carries TRBV7-6 and TRBJ2-1; D is uncertain. V was shortened by 5 bases and J by 0 bases, with 5 bases between the two germline ends. Germline values: CDR1 SGHVS, CDR2 FNYEAQ. The CDR3 runs to 13 residues. CDR3 coding DNA: TGTGCCAGCAGCACGAGCTCCTACAATGAGCAGTTCTTC. This gives the protein CASSTSSYNEQFF.

The chain links TRBV19 to TRBJ1-5; D might be TRBD1 (5 bases). The CDR3 has 13 amino acids. From germline, CDR1 is LNHDA and CDR2 SQIVND (reference sequence). V dropped 3 bases and J dropped 5 bases, with 8 bases sitting between them. CDR3 loop: CASSIRGDQPQHF. The CDR3 DNA reads as TGTGCCAGTAGTATCAGAGGGGATCAGCCCCAGCATTTT.

This clone has more than one count but fewer than ten. This chain uses TRBV2 with TRBJ2-3; 12 bases map to TRBD2. Germline trimming cut 5 bases from V and 2 bases from J; bases unmatched to any gene: 8. Germline loops: CDR1 SNHLY, CDR2 FYNNEI. The CDR3 is 17 amino acids. CDR3 DNA sequence: TGTGCCAGCAGTTCCCGACTAGCGGGGGACTTCACAGATACGCAGTATTTT. Its translation is CASSSRLAGDFTDTQYF.

In DNA, the CDR3 is TGTGCCAGCAGCCCGAGCTCCGGCGGCTACGAGCAGTACTTC. It encodes CASSPSSGGYEQYF. The chain is built from TRBV7-6 and TRBJ2-7; D not certain. Germline CDR1 SGHVS, CDR2 FNYEAQ. The CDR3 has 14 residues. V was trimmed by 5 bases and J by 3 bases, leaving 14 bases between them.

The V gene is TRBV19, the J gene TRBJ2-5, with a weak D call TRBD2 (6 bases). The germline gives CDR1 LNHDA, CDR2 SQIVND (reference sequence). This CDR3 spans 15 amino acids. The V end was cut by 1 base, the J end by 1 base, with 10 bases between. The chain's CDR3 is CASSIGRDTQETQYF. Written as DNA, the CDR3 is TGTGCCAGTAGTATAGGGCGGGATACCCAAGAGACCCAGTACTTC.